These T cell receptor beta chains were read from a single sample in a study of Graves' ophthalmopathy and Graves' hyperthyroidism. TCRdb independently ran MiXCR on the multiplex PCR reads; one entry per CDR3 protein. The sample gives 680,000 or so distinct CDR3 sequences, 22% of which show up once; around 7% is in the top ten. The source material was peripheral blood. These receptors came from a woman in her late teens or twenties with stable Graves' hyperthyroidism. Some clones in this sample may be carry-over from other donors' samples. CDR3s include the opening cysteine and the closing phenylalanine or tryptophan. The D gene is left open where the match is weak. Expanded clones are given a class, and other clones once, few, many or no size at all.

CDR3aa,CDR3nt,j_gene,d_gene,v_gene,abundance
CASSLLQYQETQYF,TGTGCCAGCAGCTTGCTCCAGTACCAAGAGACCCAGTACTTC,TRBJ2-5,NA,TRBV5-6,many
CASSGNRAYEQYF,TGTGCCAGCAGCGGTAACAGGGCCTACGAGCAGTACTTC,TRBJ2-7,NA,TRBV4-2,once
CASSYRQNTEAFF,TGTGCCAGCAGTTATCGGCAGAACACTGAAGCTTTCTTT,TRBJ1-1,NA,TRBV6-5,few
CASSQAQGVAEAFF,TGTGCCAGCAGCCAGGCGCAGGGGGTGGCTGAAGCTTTCTTT,TRBJ1-1,TRBD1,TRBV3-1,many
CASSEALLGLRQDYGYTF,TGTGCCAGCAGTGAAGCGCTTCTGGGGTTGAGACAAGACTATGGCTACACCTTC,TRBJ1-2,NA,TRBV2,many
CSSRLGAQNTEAFF,TGCAGCAGCAGATTGGGGGCCCAGAACACTGAAGCTTTCTTT,TRBJ1-1,NA,TRBV29-1,many
CASRGAGSNYGYTF,TGTGCCAGTAGGGGGGCAGGGTCGAACTATGGCTACACCTTC,TRBJ1-2,NA,TRBV19,NA
CSARDFVGLQETQYF,TGCAGTGCTAGAGATTTCGTGGGCCTCCAAGAGACCCAGTACTTC,TRBJ2-5,NA,TRBV20-1,NA
CASSPRRDGQPQHF,TGTGCCAGCAGCCCTCGGAGGGACGGCCAGCCCCAGCATTTT,TRBJ1-5,NA,TRBV6-1,once
CASSVTGTGLSGANVLTF,TGTGCCAGCAGTGTCACCGGGACAGGGCTTTCTGGGGCCAACGTCCTGACTTTC,TRBJ2-6,TRBD1,TRBV6-1,many
CASSSEMVVNTEAFF,TGTGCCAGCAGCTCGGAAATGGTCGTGAACACTGAAGCTTTCTTT,TRBJ1-1,NA,TRBV3-1,many
CASSHRSGTGWSNEQYF,TGTGCCAGCAGCCACCGATCCGGGACAGGGTGGTCTAACGAGCAGTACTTC,TRBJ2-7,TRBD1,TRBV3-1,few
CASSLGAGGNTIYF,TGTGCCAGCAGTTTAGGGGCTGGGGGAAACACCATATATTTT,TRBJ1-3,NA,TRBV12-3/TRBV12-4,many
CASSQNTGTKAFF,TGTGCCAGCAGCCAAAATACAGGGACTAAAGCTTTCTTT,TRBJ1-1,NA,TRBV16,few
CATSPGGGNQPQHF,TGTGCCACCAGTCCAGGGGGCGGCAATCAGCCCCAGCATTTT,TRBJ1-5,TRBD1,TRBV24-1,many
CASSDNQETQYF,TGTGCCAGCAGCGACAATCAAGAGACCCAGTACTTC,TRBJ2-5,NA,TRBV12-3/TRBV12-4,NA
CASRGLGRGSSYEQYF,TGTGCCAGCAGGGGGTTGGGGAGGGGGAGCTCCTACGAGCAGTACTTC,TRBJ2-7,NA,TRBV6-1,many
CASSSRVGELFF,TGTGCCAGCAGTAGCAGGGTAGGGGAGCTGTTTTTT,TRBJ2-2,NA,TRBV2,many
CASSSPTHRGLMGSQETQYF,TGCGCCAGCAGCTCCCCCACTCACAGGGGGTTGATGGGGTCCCAAGAGACCCAGTACTTC,TRBJ2-5,TRBD1,TRBV5-1,many
CASSRQGRNTEAFF,TGTGCCAGCAGCAGACAGGGGAGGAACACTGAAGCTTTCTTT,TRBJ1-1,TRBD1,TRBV2,many
CASSYYTRTDNTEAFF,TGTGCCAGCAGTTATTACACGAGGACGGACAACACTGAAGCTTTCTTT,TRBJ1-1,NA,TRBV12-3/TRBV12-4,NA
CSASEDRGQLETQYF,TGCAGTGCTTCGGAGGACAGGGGGCAGTTGGAGACCCAGTACTTC,TRBJ2-5,TRBD1,TRBV20-1,NA
CASTVGVRIGEQFF,TGTGCCAGCACAGTGGGAGTGAGGATCGGTGAGCAGTTCTTC,TRBJ2-1,NA,TRBV2,NA
CASSAQGSVATMNTEAFF,TGTGCCAGCAGCGCACAGGGGAGCGTGGCAACTATGAACACTGAAGCTTTCTTT,TRBJ1-1,TRBD1,TRBV9,many
CASSLRMAQETQYF,TGTGCCAGCAGTTTAAGGATGGCTCAAGAGACCCAGTACTTC,TRBJ2-5,NA,TRBV12-3/TRBV12-4,NA
CASSLVRGGYGYTF,TGTGCCAGCAGTTTAGTACGCGGAGGGTATGGCTACACCTTC,TRBJ1-2,NA,TRBV12-3/TRBV12-4,many
CAWIVPGLFGESLTEAFF,TGTGCCTGGATTGTGCCTGGATTGTTCGGCGAGAGTTTGACTGAAGCTTTCTTT,TRBJ1-1,NA,TRBV30,NA
CASSYSRTGKAFF,TGTGCCAGCAGTTACTCGAGGACAGGGAAAGCTTTCTTT,TRBJ1-1,TRBD1,TRBV6-5,many
CASSLGGRGKIQYF,TGTGCCAGCAGCTTAGGCGGGCGGGGGAAAATTCAGTACTTC,TRBJ2-4,TRBD2,TRBV13,NA
CASTGAQETQYF,TGTGCCAGCACCGGGGCCCAAGAGACCCAGTACTTC,TRBJ2-5,NA,TRBV7-2,many
CASSQLGWGQETQYF,TGCGCCAGCAGCCAGCTGGGTTGGGGCCAAGAGACCCAGTACTTC,TRBJ2-5,NA,TRBV4-1,NA
CAISEGRDGNQPQHF,TGTGCCATCAGTGAGGGCAGGGACGGCAATCAGCCCCAGCATTTT,TRBJ1-5,NA,TRBV10-3,many
CASSYPGTNSYEQYF,TGTGCCAGCAGCTACCCCGGGACTAACTCCTACGAGCAGTACTTC,TRBJ2-7,TRBD2,TRBV11-2,many
CASSHRFPGELFF,TGTGCCAGCAGTCACAGGTTTCCCGGGGAGCTGTTTTTT,TRBJ2-2,NA,TRBV12-3/TRBV12-4,many
CASSKPKQIIGLEAFF,TGTGCCAGCAGCAAACCCAAACAAATAATAGGCCTTGAAGCTTTCTTT,TRBJ1-1,NA,TRBV13,many
CASSQDMSGLAQQETQYF,TGCGCCAGCAGCCAAGATATGTCAGGACTAGCGCAACAAGAGACCCAGTACTTC,TRBJ2-5,TRBD2,TRBV4-3,few
CARGGDDTEAFF,TGTGCCCGGGGGGGGGATGACACTGAAGCTTTCTTT,TRBJ1-1,NA,TRBV2,many
CASSSGTGVTDTQYF,TGTGCCAGCAGTTCCGGGACAGGGGTGACAGATACGCAGTATTTT,TRBJ2-3,TRBD1,TRBV6-5,NA
CASSLLAGIQEAQYF,TGCGCCAGCAGCCTACTAGCGGGGATCCAAGAGGCCCAGTACTTC,TRBJ2-5,TRBD2,TRBV10-2,few
CASSQVGSSPLHF,TGTGCCAGCAGCCAAGTAGGGAGTTCACCCCTCCACTTT,TRBJ1-6,NA,TRBV4-2,many